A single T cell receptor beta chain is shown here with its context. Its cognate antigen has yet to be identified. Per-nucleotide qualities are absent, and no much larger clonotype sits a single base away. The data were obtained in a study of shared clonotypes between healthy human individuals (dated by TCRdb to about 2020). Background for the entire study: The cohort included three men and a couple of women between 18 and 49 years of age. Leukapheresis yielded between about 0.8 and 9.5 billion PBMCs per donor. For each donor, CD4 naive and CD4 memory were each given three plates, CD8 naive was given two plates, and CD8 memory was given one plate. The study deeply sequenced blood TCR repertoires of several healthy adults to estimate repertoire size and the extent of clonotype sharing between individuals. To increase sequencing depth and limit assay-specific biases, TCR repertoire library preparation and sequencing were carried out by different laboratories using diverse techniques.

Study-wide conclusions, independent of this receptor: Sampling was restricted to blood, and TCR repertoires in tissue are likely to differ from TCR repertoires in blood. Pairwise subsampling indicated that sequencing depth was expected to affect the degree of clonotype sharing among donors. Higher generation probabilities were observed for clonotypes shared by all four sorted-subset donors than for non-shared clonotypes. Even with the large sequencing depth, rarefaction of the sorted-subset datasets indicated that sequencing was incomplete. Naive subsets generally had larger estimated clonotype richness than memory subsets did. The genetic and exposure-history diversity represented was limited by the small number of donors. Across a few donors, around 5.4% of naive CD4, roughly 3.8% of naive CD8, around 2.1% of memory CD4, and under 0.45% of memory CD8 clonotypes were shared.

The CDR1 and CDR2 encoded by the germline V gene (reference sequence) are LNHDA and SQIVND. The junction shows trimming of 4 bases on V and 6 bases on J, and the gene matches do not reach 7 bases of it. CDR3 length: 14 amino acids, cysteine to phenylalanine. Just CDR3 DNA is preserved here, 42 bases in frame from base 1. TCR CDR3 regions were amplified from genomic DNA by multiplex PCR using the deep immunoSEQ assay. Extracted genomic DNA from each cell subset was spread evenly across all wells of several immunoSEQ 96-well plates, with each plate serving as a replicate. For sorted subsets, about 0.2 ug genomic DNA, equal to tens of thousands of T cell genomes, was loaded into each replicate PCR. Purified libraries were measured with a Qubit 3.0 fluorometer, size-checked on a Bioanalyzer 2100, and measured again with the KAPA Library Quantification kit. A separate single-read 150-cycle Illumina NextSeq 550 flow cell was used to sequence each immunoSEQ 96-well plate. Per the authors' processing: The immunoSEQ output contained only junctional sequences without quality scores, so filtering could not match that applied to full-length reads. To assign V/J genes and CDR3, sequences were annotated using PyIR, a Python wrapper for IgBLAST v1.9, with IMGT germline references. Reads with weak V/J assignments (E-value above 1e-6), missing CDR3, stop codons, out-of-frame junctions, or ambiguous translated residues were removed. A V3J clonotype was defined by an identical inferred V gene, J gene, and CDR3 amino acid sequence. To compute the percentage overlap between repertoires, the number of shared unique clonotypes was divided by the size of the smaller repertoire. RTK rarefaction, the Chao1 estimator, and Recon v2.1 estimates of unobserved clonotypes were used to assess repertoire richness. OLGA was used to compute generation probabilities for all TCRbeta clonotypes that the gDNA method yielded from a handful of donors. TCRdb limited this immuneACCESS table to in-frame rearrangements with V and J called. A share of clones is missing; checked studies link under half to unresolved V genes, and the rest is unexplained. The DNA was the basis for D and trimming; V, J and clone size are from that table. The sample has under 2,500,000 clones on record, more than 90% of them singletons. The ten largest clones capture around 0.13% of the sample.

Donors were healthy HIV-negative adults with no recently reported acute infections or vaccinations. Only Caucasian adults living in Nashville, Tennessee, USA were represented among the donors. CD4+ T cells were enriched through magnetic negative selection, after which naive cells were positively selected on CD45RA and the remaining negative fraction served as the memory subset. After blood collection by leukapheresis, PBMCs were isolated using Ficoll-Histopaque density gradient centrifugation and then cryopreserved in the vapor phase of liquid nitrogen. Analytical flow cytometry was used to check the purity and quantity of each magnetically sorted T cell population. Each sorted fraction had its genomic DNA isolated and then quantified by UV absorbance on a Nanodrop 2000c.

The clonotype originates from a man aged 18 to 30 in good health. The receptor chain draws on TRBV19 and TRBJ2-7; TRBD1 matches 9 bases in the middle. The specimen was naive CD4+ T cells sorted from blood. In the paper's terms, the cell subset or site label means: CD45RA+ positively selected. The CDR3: CASSTLGQGTEQYF. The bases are TGTGCCAGTAGTACGCTGGGACAGGGCACCGAGCAGTACTTC.